A single sample is the source of the 20 T cell receptor beta chains below, sequenced in a study of shared clonotypes between healthy human individuals. The method was immunoSEQ multiplex PCR; TCRdb's version includes in-frame clones alone and lacks a portion of them. The sample yields 450,000 to 550,000 clones, 70% to 80% seen once. Sequencing used PBMCs. The source is a woman between 40 and 55 years old in good health. Some clones in this sample may be carry-over from other donors' samples.

This sequence joins TRBV14 and TRBJ1-1; D may be TRBD1 (5 bases). Trimming removed 0 bases at V and 4 bases at J, with 9 bases between. Germline CDR1 is SGHDN and CDR2 is FVKESK. CDR3 size: 14 residues. The chain's CDR3 is CASSQEGVGTEAFF. CDR3 in DNA: TGTGCCAGCAGCCAAGAGGGGGTCGGCACTGAAGCTTTCTTT.

The chain has TRBV2 and TRBJ2-7; 8 bases match TRBD2. Germline lookup yields CDR1 SNHLY and CDR2 FYNNEI. CDR3 length equals 16 residues. V dropped 6 bases and J dropped 6; count of bases not matched to a gene: 16. The CDR3 protein is CASRLQSGSNLSEQYF. CDR3 nucleotide sequence: TGTGCCAGCAGACTACAGAGCGGGAGTAACCTTTCCGAGCAGTACTTC.

This clone appeared once. The V gene is TRBV27, the J gene TRBJ1-4; D unresolved. Germline values: CDR1 MNHEY, CDR2 SMNVEV (reference sequence). Trimming took 4 bases from V and 0 from J, leaving 6 bases between them. This CDR3 has 14 amino acids. The CDR3: CASSSRTTNEKLFF. DNA of the CDR3: TGTGCCAGCAGTTCACGTACAACTAATGAAAAACTGTTTTTT.

The V call is TRBV7-9, the J call TRBJ2-5, with no clear D. Trimming removed 5 bases from V and 4 bases from J, with 8 bases in between. CDR1 is SEHNR and CDR2 is FQNEAQ in the germline V gene (reference sequence). This CDR3 has 12 residues. CDR3: CASSPDPETQYF. The CDR3 DNA sequence: TGTGCCAGCAGCCCGGACCCAGAGACCCAGTACTTC.

V and J are TRBV19 and TRBJ2-5; 11 positions agree with TRBD2. The V gene end was trimmed by 4 bases and the J gene end by 5 bases; junction bases not matched to a gene: 6. This CDR3 region has 15 residues. Germline CDR1 LNHDA, CDR2 SQIVND (reference sequence). The CDR3 sequence: CASSSRLAGMETQYF. CDR3 DNA: TGTGCCAGTAGTAGCCGACTAGCGGGAATGGAGACCCAGTACTTC.

V gene TRBV6-5 combines with J gene TRBJ2-2, with D hard to call. From germline, CDR1 is MNHEY and CDR2 SVGAGI. V lost 2 bases and J 6 bases, leaving 7 bases between the germline ends. This CDR3 spans 13 amino acids. CDR3 bases: TGTGCCAGCAGTTACCGGATTGCCGGGGAGCTGTTTTTT. Protein product: CASSYRIAGELFF.

The sample holds a few counts of this clone. In DNA form, the CDR3 reads TGCGCCAGCAAAAGGGGTAGCGGCACTTACAGCACAGATACGCAGTATTTT. Translating gives CASKRGSGTYSTDTQYF. V and J are TRBV10-2 and TRBJ2-3; TRBD2 might be the D (6 bases). Trimming removed 7 bases from V and 0 bases from J, with 20 bases in between. Germline V gene data show CDR1 as WSHSY and CDR2 as SAAADI. There are 17 residues in the CDR3.

The table lists this clone with a count of one. The V gene is TRBV27, the J gene TRBJ2-1; D perhaps matches TRBD2 (6 bases). CDR1 MNHEY and CDR2 SMNVEV come from the germline V gene (reference sequence). The CDR3 is 13 residues long. V was pared by 8 bases and J by 7 bases, with 15 bases between. CDR3 region: CASREYGRNEQFF. The CDR3 DNA sequence: TGTGCCAGCCGGGAGTATGGTAGGAATGAGCAGTTCTTC.

CDR3 bases: TGTGCCAGCAGTCAAATGGACGGTTACTACGAGCAGTACTTC. This gives the protein CASSQMDGYYEQYF. This chain uses TRBV2 with TRBJ2-7; D unclear. The CDR3 sequence is 14 residues long. Trimming left V 5 bases short and J 3 bases short, with 14 bases between. CDR1 and CDR2 from the germline V gene are SNHLY and FYNNEI.

The V call is TRBV28, the J call TRBJ2-7; 8 bases are a match to TRBD2. Germline assignment: CDR1 MDHEN and CDR2 SYDVKM. The V and J ends lost 5 bases and 3 bases, in that order; junction bases with no gene match: 15. The CDR3 totals 17 residues. In DNA form, the CDR3 reads TGTGCCAGCAGTGCCCCCGCTCCAGCGGGAGACCGCTACGAGCAGTACTTC. It specifies CASSAPAPAGDRYEQYF.

This clone was counted a few times. The gene calls are TRBV19 and TRBJ1-5; 8 bases agree with TRBD1. This CDR3 is 15 amino acids long. The ends lost 1 base at V and 3 bases at J; junction bases unmatched: 2. The germline CDR1 and CDR2 sequences are LNHDA and SQIVND (reference sequence). CDR3 protein: CASSIGDRHNQPQHF. DNA for the CDR3: TGTGCCAGTAGTATAGGGGACAGGCACAATCAGCCCCAGCATTTT. The full variable domain, its missing parts supplied by reference TRBV19 and TRBJ1-5, is DGGITQSPKYLFRKEGQNVTLSCEQNLNHDAMYWYRQDPGQGLRLIYYSQIVNDFQKGDIAEGYSVSREKKESFPLTVTSAQKNPTAFYLCASSIGDRHNQPQHFGDGTRLSIL.

This chain connects TRBV6-4 to TRBJ2-1, with 8 bases fitting TRBD1. The CDR3 runs 16 residues. Germline V gives CDR1 MRHNA, CDR2 SNTAGT. V was clipped by 4 bases and J by 9 bases; unmatched bases: 14. CDR3 nucleotide sequence: TGTGCCAGCAGTGTCCAGGGGGCAAGGGGGCCCGCTGAGCAGTTCTTC. Translation: CASSVQGARGPAEQFF.

V is TRBV9 and J is TRBJ2-2; a weak D match, TRBD1 (7 bases). The germline CDR1 and CDR2 sequences are SGDLS and YYNGEE. The V end lost 0 bases, the J end lost 4 bases, and 16 bases lay between the germline ends. This CDR3 is 17 amino acids long. The CDR3 coding sequence is TGTGCCAGCAGCGTAGAGGGGGCTAGCGTACGCACCGGGGAGCTGTTTTTT. It encodes CASSVEGASVRTGELFF.

The rearrangement joins TRBV18 to TRBJ1-1; D unresolved. CDR1 and CDR2 (germline): KGHSH, LQKENI. The CDR3 has 13 amino acids. The ends were cut back, 3 bases at V and 5 bases at J, with 10 bases in the middle. Here the CDR3 reads CASSPAGFTEAFF. The CDR3 DNA reads as TGTGCCAGCTCACCGGCGGGATTTACTGAAGCTTTCTTT.

This clone appeared a single time. V and J are TRBV6-5 and TRBJ2-7; the D call may be TRBD1 or TRBD2 (5 bases each). Per the germline V gene, CDR1 is MNHEY and CDR2 is SVGAGI. The CDR3 has 13 amino acids. V shed 6 bases and J shed 10 bases, with 19 bases lying between them. The DNA for the CDR3 is TGTGCCAGCAGAACCCGGGGCCTCACAAATCAGTACTTC. This sequence encodes CASRTRGLTNQYF.

In this sample, this clone turned up a few times. The chain carries TRBV4-3 and TRBJ1-3; D remains ambiguous. Germline-derived CDR1 and CDR2 are LGHNA and YSLEER. The CDR3 spans 15 residues. V lost 6 bases, J lost 0 bases, and 12 bases lay in between. The DNA of the CDR3 is TGCGCCAGCAGGACCGGGGTATCCTCTGGAAACACCATATATTTT. Its translation: CASRTGVSSGNTIYF.

This clone was picked up a small number of times. The rearrangement links TRBV28 to TRBJ2-1; tentative D call: TRBD2 (7 bases). Germline V gene lookup returns CDR1 MDHEN and CDR2 SYDVKM. Trimming pared 3 bases from V and 8 bases from J, leaving 20 bases between. This CDR3 has 16 amino acids. The CDR3, as DNA: TGTGCCAGCAGTTTTTGGGGGCGGGAGATAGACTATGAGCAGTTCTTC. Protein product: CASSFWGREIDYEQFF. Combining the CDR3 with reference TRBV28 and TRBJ2-1 gives the whole variable domain DVKVTQSSRYLVKRTGEKVFLECVQDMDHENMFWYRQDPGLGLRLIYFSYDVKMKEKGDIPEGYSVSREKKERFSLILESASTNQTSMYLCASSFWGREIDYEQFFGPGTRLTVL.

On this clone: Other DNA sequences within the sample encode an identical CDR3. The chain uses TRBV28 and TRBJ1-2, with a weak D call TRBD1 (6 bases). This CDR3 has 13 amino acids. Germline CDR1 is MDHEN and CDR2 is SYDVKM. V was pared by 6 bases and J by 2 bases, with 10 bases between. The CDR3, as DNA: TGTGCCAGCAGCCTGGGGGGCAACTATGGCTACACCTTC. Its translation is CASSLGGNYGYTF.

The gene calls are TRBV7-2 and TRBJ2-3; D unclear. Germline loops: CDR1 SGHTA, CDR2 FQGNSA. Trimming removed 5 bases at V and 6 bases at J, with 12 bases between. There are 13 residues in the CDR3. CDR3 loop: CASSPLVWDTQYF. CDR3 nucleotide sequence: TGTGCCAGCAGCCCTCTAGTTTGGGATACGCAGTATTTT.

The chain uses TRBV10-3 and TRBJ1-4; D may be TRBD1 (5 bases). The CDR3 is 18 residues long. V lost 0 bases and J 4 bases, leaving 18 bases between the germline ends. In germline, CDR1 is ENHRY, CDR2 SYGVKD. CDR3 sequence reads: CAISESRSGLGGNEKLFF. In DNA form, the CDR3 reads TGTGCCATCAGTGAGTCGAGATCCGGCCTGGGGGGTAATGAAAAACTGTTTTTT.